These T cell receptor beta chains were read from a single sample in a study of blood T cell repertoires in COVID-19. Clones were sequenced by immunoSEQ multiplex PCR, and TCRdb holds only the in-frame ones, with some missing. The sample lists about 180,000 clones; approximately 82% were seen once. Sequenced sample: peripheral blood. These receptors were collected from a woman at least 80 years old with active or convalescent COVID-19. Both conserved end residues are part of each CDR3. A D gene is named only where the DNA matches it firmly. Clone size is shown for a subset of rows, as once, few, many or a class of expanded clone.

TRBD1	TRBJ2-7	TRBV2	.	TGTGCCAGCAGTGAAGCCCTTTCTCTGGGACAGTCTTACTACGAGCAGTACTTC	CASSEALSLGQSYYEQYF
.	TRBJ2-2	TRBV29-1	.	TGCAGCGTTGGGTCGGCGGGGAACACCGGGGAGCTGTTTTTT	CSVGSAGNTGELFF
.	TRBJ2-1	TRBV29-1	.	TGCAGCGTTGAAGATGCTCGGCCGGGAACCAATGAGCAGTTCTTC	CSVEDARPGTNEQFF
.	TRBJ2-7	TRBV28	.	TGTGCCAGTTCTACTAGGTCTACGAGGCAGTACTTC	CASSTRSTRQYF
.	TRBJ2-7	TRBV4-1	.	TGCGCCAGCAGCCAAGATGGGGCAAACATCGGATTCTACGAGCAGTACTTC	CASSQDGANIGFYEQYF
TRBD1	TRBJ1-2	TRBV19	.	TGTGCCAGTAGTACTGGGACAGGGCAGAGTAACTATGGCTACACCTTC	CASSTGTGQSNYGYTF
TRBD1	TRBJ2-2	TRBV2	.	TGTGCCAGCAGGCCACAGGGGGCAGGCACCGGGGAGCTGTTTTTT	CASRPQGAGTGELFF
TRBD2	TRBJ2-1	TRBV7-9	.	TGTGCCAGCAGCAACGCGGGGGGCGGACTAGCGGACAATGAGCAGTTCTTC	CASSNAGGGLADNEQFF
.	TRBJ2-5	TRBV5-6	once	TGTGCCAGCAGCTTGGCCGGCGGGACTGGTTGGACCCAGTACTTC	CASSLAGGTGWTQYF
.	TRBJ1-1	TRBV18	.	TGTGCCAGCTCACCACGGAGGGGGAACACTGAAGCTTTCTTT	CASSPRRGNTEAFF
TRBD1	TRBJ1-2	TRBV6-5	.	TGTGCCAGCAGTAGACAGGGGCCCTATGGCTACACCTTC	CASSRQGPYGYTF
.	TRBJ1-1	TRBV6-5	.	TGTGCCAGCAGTTCTACCGGGACAGAAGCTTTCTTT	CASSSTGTEAFF
.	TRBJ1-2	TRBV5-1	.	TGCGCCAGCAGCCTGGCATTAGGACAAGGAGGCTACACCTTC	CASSLALGQGGYTF
TRBD2	TRBJ2-7	TRBV6-5	.	TGTGCCAGCAGCTCGGGACTAGCGGTCTGGGAGCAGTACTTC	CASSSGLAVWEQYF
.	TRBJ2-5	TRBV15	.	TGTGCCACCAGCCCGATAAGCGTTGGGGAGACCCAGTACTTC	CATSPISVGETQYF
TRBD1	TRBJ2-1	TRBV7-9	.	TGTGCCAGCAAGCTCAAGTCGGACAGGGACGGCGAGCAGTTCTTC	CASKLKSDRDGEQFF
.	TRBJ2-5	TRBV3-1/TRBV3-2	.	TGTGCCAGCAGCGGCAGGGGCCAAGAGACCCAGTACTTC	CASSGRGQETQYF
.	TRBJ1-2	TRBV28	few	TGTGCCAGCAGTTTGGCAGGGGCCAACTATGGCTACACCTTC	CASSLAGANYGYTF
.	TRBJ2-2	TRBV2	.	TGTGCCAGCAGCTTAAAACTAGGCACCGGGGAGCTGTTTTTT	CASSLKLGTGELFF
.	TRBJ2-3	TRBV30	.	TGTGCCTGGAGTGTACGGGGCACAGATACGCAGTATTTT	CAWSVRGTDTQYF
TRBD2	TRBJ2-1	TRBV19	.	TGTGCCAGTAGTAGGGTGGCGGGAGCCGTGCAAAATGAGCAGTTCTTC	CASSRVAGAVQNEQFF
TRBD2	TRBJ2-5	TRBV9	.	TGTGCCAGCAGCGTAGGTCTAGCGGGAGAGACCCAGTACTTC	CASSVGLAGETQYF
.	TRBJ2-3	TRBV5-1	.	TGCGCCAGCAGCTTGGAAGGGGCCTACACAGATACGCAGTATTTT	CASSLEGAYTDTQYF
TRBD1	TRBJ1-2	TRBV27	.	TGTGCCAGCAGTTTCACCGCAGGGGGAGTAGTCTACACCTTC	CASSFTAGGVVYTF
.	TRBJ2-2	TRBV25-1	.	TGTGCCAGCAGTGAACTGACCGGGGAGCTGTTTTTT	CASSELTGELFF
.	TRBJ1-5	TRBV6-6	once	TGTGCCAGCAGTCCCCCTGGTGGGCCCTCGGAGCATTTT	CASSPPGGPSEHF
.	TRBJ1-2	TRBV29-1	few	TGCAGCGTTGAAACGGGACACGGGAATGGCTACACCTTC	CSVETGHGNGYTF
TRBD1	TRBJ2-3	TRBV5-1	.	TGCGCCAGCAGTCCCGGGACAGGGAGCACAGATACGCAGTATTTT	CASSPGTGSTDTQYF
.	TRBJ2-1	TRBV14	once	TGTGCCAGCAGCCAACGCGTGGGGCTATACAATGAGCAGTTCTTC	CASSQRVGLYNEQFF
TRBD2	TRBJ2-1	TRBV7-3	.	TGTGCCAGCAGCTTAACTAGCGGGGGAGGTAATGAGCAGTTCTTC	CASSLTSGGGNEQFF
.	TRBJ2-5	TRBV11-2	.	TGTGCCAGCAGCCCAGCGCTAAACCAGGAGACCCAGTACTTC	CASSPALNQETQYF
.	TRBJ1-5	TRBV5-1	.	TGCGCCAGCAGCTTAACGACAGAGCCGAATCAGCCCCAGCATTTT	CASSLTTEPNQPQHF
.	TRBJ1-1	TRBV2	.	TGTGCCAGCAGTGAGCCAGGGCTGAACACTGAAGCTTTCTTT	CASSEPGLNTEAFF
.	TRBJ2-5	TRBV28	.	TGTGCCAGCAGTCCCTACAGTCAAGAGACCCAGTACTTC	CASSPYSQETQYF